Sequencing of this T cell receptor beta chain was carried out in a study of blood T cell repertoires in COVID-19. The age range of participants was roughly 18 to 90 years, with residence in under 30 US areas. Clinical histories supplied by participants themselves formed the basis of cohort assignment. Libraries were prepared by immunoSEQ multiplex PCR; TCRdb keeps only in-frame clonotypes and omits some of them. This table has about 170,000 clones, 83% appearing once. Trimming took 4 bases from V and 2 from J; bases not matched to a gene: 6. Germline loops: CDR1 SGHNT, CDR2 YYREEE (reference sequence). CDR3 length: 14 amino acids.

V and J are TRBV5-4 and TRBJ2-7; TRBD2 matches at 7 bases. Sequenced input: PBMCs or T cells enriched from blood (not recorded which). This TCR came from a woman in her 50s who had recovered from COVID-19. The CDR3 is CASSLNGRPYEQYV. In nucleotides, the CDR3 is TGTGCCAGCAGCCTAAACGGGAGGCCCTACGAGCAGTACGTC.